The 30 T cell receptor beta chains presented below share a single source sample, sequenced in a study of blood T cell repertoires in COVID-19 (dated by TCRdb to 2019 to 2021). The library was obtained by the immunoSEQ multiplex PCR assay. The source is immuneACCESS, and TCRdb retained only in-frame sequences with V and J called. Part of the clones is not carried over; for the studies checked, unresolved V genes explain less than half of this, and the remainder is unexplained. The sample table contains 120,000 or so clones; only one count was recorded for around 89% of them. In total, the top ten clones hold around 7.3% of the sample. Sample: peripheral blood. The receptor set was obtained from a man aged 50-60 years with acute or convalescent COVID-19.

This chain uses TRBV5-1 with TRBJ1-6, with 7 positions matching TRBD1. This CDR3 region has 15 residues. V dropped 0 bases and J dropped 6; count of bases not matched to a gene: 3. From germline, CDR1 is SGHRS and CDR2 YFSETQ. The CDR3 nucleotides read TGCGCCAGCAGCTTGGGACAGGGAGGTAATTCACCCCTCCACTTT. Its translation is CASSLGQGGNSPLHF.

J is TRBJ1-6 and V is TRBV5-4; D is unclear. This CDR3 spans 13 amino acids. Looked up from germline, CDR1 is SGHNT and CDR2 is YYREEE (reference sequence). V was pared by 9 bases and J by 4 bases, with 11 bases between. In DNA, the CDR3 is TGTGCCATCAATACGGGGTATAATTCACCCCTCCACTTT. Translating it yields CAINTGYNSPLHF. The variable domain in full, completed from reference TRBV5-4 and TRBJ1-6, reads ETGVTQSPTHLIKTRGQQVTLRCSSQSGHNTVSWYQQALGQGPQFIFQYYREEENGRGNFPPRFSGLQFPNYSSELNVNALELDDSALYLCAINTGYNSPLHFGNGTRLTVT.

The chain joins TRBV4-1 to TRBJ1-5; D not resolved. V lost 0 bases and J lost 0, with 6 bases in between. Germline V gene sequence: CDR1 MGHRA, CDR2 YSYEKL. The length of the CDR3 is 15 residues. The CDR3 sequence is CASSQDPYSNQPQHF. The CDR3 region has the DNA TGCGCCAGCAGCCAAGACCCTTATAGCAATCAGCCCCAGCATTTT.

The CDR3 nucleotides read TGTGCCACTACCCTTAATCAGGGTTTTGCTGGGGCCAACGTCCTGACTTTC. Translating gives CATTLNQGFAGANVLTF. The chain is built from TRBV19 and TRBJ2-6; perhaps TRBD1 as D (5 bases). There are 17 residues in the CDR3. Germline assignment: CDR1 LNHDA and CDR2 SQIVND (reference sequence). V dropped 10 bases and J dropped 2 bases, with 21 bases sitting between them.

The V call is TRBV10-3, the J call TRBJ2-7; TRBD1 might be the D (5 bases). With 10 bases removed from V and 0 bases from J, the gap between germline ends came to 13 bases. Germline lookup yields CDR1 ENHRY and CDR2 SYGVKD. The CDR3 runs 13 residues. The CDR3 loop is CATKADTSYEQYF. CDR3 coding DNA: TGTGCCACCAAGGCGGACACCTCCTACGAGCAGTACTTC.

This clone was counted a few times. The V call is TRBV4-3, the J call TRBJ2-6; TRBD1 aligns across 8 bases. CDR3 length: 17 residues. Germline CDR1 reads LGHNA; CDR2 reads YSLEER. J lost 4 bases, V lost 4 bases, and 9 bases had no gene match. The CDR3 sequence: CASSPHTGGTGANVLTF. In DNA, the CDR3 is TGCGCCAGCAGCCCTCATACAGGGGGTACGGGGGCCAACGTCCTGACTTTC.

This clone was observed a handful of times. This sequence joins TRBV12-3 or TRBV12-4 and TRBJ1-2, with D maybe TRBD1 (6 bases). The CDR3 covers 13 residues. V was pared by 5 bases and J by 8 bases, with 15 bases between. The CDR3 sequence: CASSQGSLEGYTF. CDR3 DNA: TGTGCCAGCAGTCAGGGGAGTCTCGAGGGCTACACCTTC.

In its sample, this clone was seen a few times. The genes are TRBV7-9 and TRBJ2-1; 11 bases align to TRBD2. This CDR3 is built from 16 residues. CDR1 SEHNR and CDR2 FQNEAQ come from the germline V gene (reference sequence). After removal of 3 bases from V and 8 bases from J, the junction contained 9 bases not matched to a gene. CDR3 sequence: CASSFALAGDVDEQFF. The CDR3 bases are TGTGCCAGCAGCTTCGCACTAGCGGGAGACGTTGATGAGCAGTTCTTC.

This chain uses TRBV11-3 with TRBJ2-1; the D gene is possibly TRBD2 (6 bases). V was clipped by 3 bases and J by 4 bases, with 13 bases between them. Per germline, CDR1 SGHNT and CDR2 YENEEA. CDR3 length: 15 residues. For the CDR3, the DNA is TGTGCCAGCAGCTTTGGAGGGGCGGGGTACAATGAGCAGTTCTTC. Translation: CASSFGGAGYNEQFF.

This rearrangement joins TRBV12-5 to TRBJ2-2; weak D call: TRBD2 (8 bases). The CDR3 has 15 residues. Trimming removed 5 bases at V and 6 bases at J, with 16 bases between. The germline CDR1 and CDR2 sequences are LGHNT and FRNRAP. The CDR3 nucleotides read TGTGCTAGTGGTCCAGGGGGACTAGTACCCGGGGAGCTGTTTTTT. Residues: CASGPGGLVPGELFF.

This clone appeared a single time. The chain combines TRBV27 with TRBJ1-2; 7 bases are shared with TRBD1. This CDR3 comprises 14 residues. Germline V gene lookup returns CDR1 MNHEY and CDR2 SMNVEV (reference sequence). J gave up 3 bases and V 4 bases, and 5 bases lay outside the gene matches. CDR3: CASSSLGTDYGYTF. CDR3 nucleotide sequence: TGTGCCAGCAGTTCACTCGGGACAGACTATGGCTACACCTTC.

This chain joins TRBV7-2 and TRBJ2-7, with unresolved D. CDR1 is SGHTA, CDR2 FQGNSA, per germline. The germline V and J ends were trimmed by 1 base and 4 bases, with 11 bases remaining between them. CDR3 length equals 14 residues. The CDR3 region is CASSLVDILYEQYF. The CDR3 DNA sequence: TGTGCCAGCAGCTTAGTTGACATTTTATACGAGCAGTACTTC.

The chain is built from TRBV5-4 and TRBJ2-3; no reliable D call. Germline CDR1 and CDR2: SGHNT and YYREEE (reference sequence). Trimming took 5 bases from V and 2 from J, leaving 6 bases between them. The CDR3 is 12 residues long. The chain's CDR3 is CASRLNTDTQYF. DNA of the CDR3: TGTGCCAGCAGATTAAACACAGATACGCAGTATTTT.

This clone occurred once. The CDR3 is CASSQGLARVTEAFF. CDR3 nucleotides: TGTGCCAGCAGCCAAGGACTTGCGCGCGTCACTGAAGCTTTCTTT. The chain recombines TRBV3-1 (or the pseudogene TRBV3-2) with TRBJ1-1; D gene unclear. The CDR3 totals 15 residues. V dropped 1 base and J dropped 4 bases, with 13 bases sitting between them. CDR1 and CDR2 (germline): LGHDT, YNNKEL (reference sequence).

This clone was observed a single time. V usage is TRBV19 and J usage is TRBJ1-5; D ambiguous. The CDR3 totals 17 residues. Germline-derived CDR1 and CDR2 are LNHDA and SQIVND (reference sequence). V dropped 7 bases and J dropped 3 bases, with 22 bases sitting between them. CDR3 amino acids: CASTPRSGSQNNQPQHF. The CDR3 bases are TGTGCCAGTACCCCTAGGTCCGGGTCGCAGAACAATCAGCCCCAGCATTTT.

The chain couples TRBV6-5 to TRBJ2-7; 7 nucleotides line up with TRBD1. The V gene's germline CDR1 is MNHEY and CDR2 SVGAGI. The CDR3 contains 13 residues. With V trimmed by 7 bases and J by 5 bases, 8 bases remained unmatched. CDR3 coding DNA: TGTGCCAGCAAAAGAGGGGGCAGCGACGAGCAGTACTTC. It translates to CASKRGGSDEQYF.

The rearrangement links TRBV11-2 to TRBJ2-5, with 10 bases that match TRBD1. The germline V gene encodes CDR1 SGHAT and CDR2 FQNNGV. V dropped 8 bases and J dropped 4; count of bases not matched to a gene: 16. The CDR3 runs 17 residues. In DNA, the CDR3 is TGTGCCAGCGGGAAGGTGACAGGGGGCGGGGGAGGAGAGACCCAGTACTTC. Amino acids: CASGKVTGGGGGETQYF.

The chain has TRBV10-3 and TRBJ2-3; 11 nucleotides match TRBD2. The CDR3 is 17 amino acids. The junction had 7 bases not matched to a gene; V was cut back by 2 bases and J by 3 bases. Looked up from germline, CDR1 is ENHRY and CDR2 is SYGVKD. The CDR3 reads CAISEGVLAGDTDTQYF. CDR3 in DNA: TGTGCCATCAGTGAGGGGGTACTAGCGGGAGATACAGATACGCAGTATTTT.

This chain joins TRBV9 and TRBJ2-2, with D perhaps TRBD2 (5 bases). Germline loops: CDR1 SGDLS, CDR2 YYNGEE. The CDR3 consists of 16 residues. The ends were cut back, 3 bases at V and 6 bases at J, with 18 bases in the middle. CDR3 in amino acids: CASSEFPGSGSGELFF. Here the CDR3 DNA reads TGTGCCAGCAGCGAATTTCCGGGGTCGGGCTCCGGGGAGCTGTTTTTT.

The chain links TRBV5-4 to TRBJ2-1; 7 bases match TRBD2. The CDR3 is made up of 14 amino acids. Trimming at V came to 5 bases and at J to 9 bases, leaving 11 bases not matched to a gene. Germline V lookup: CDR1 SGHNT, CDR2 YYREEE (reference sequence). This CDR3 is CASRPKAGVGEQFF. The CDR3 DNA reads as TGTGCCAGCAGACCGAAGGCGGGAGTGGGTGAGCAGTTCTTC.

V gene TRBV27 combines with J gene TRBJ2-1; 8 bases are a match to TRBD2. This CDR3 comprises 16 residues. Germline V gene lookup returns CDR1 MNHEY and CDR2 SMNVEV (reference sequence). The ends lost 5 bases at V and 8 bases at J; junction bases unmatched: 14. The CDR3 loop is CASSGVSGRRKDEQFF. CDR3 DNA: TGTGCCAGCAGTGGGGTAAGCGGGAGAAGGAAGGATGAGCAGTTCTTC.

The chain is built from TRBV5-1 and TRBJ2-3; 10 nucleotides line up with TRBD2. V lost 0 bases to trimming and J lost 0 bases; unmatched junction nucleotides: 7. CDR1 SGHRS and CDR2 YFSETQ come from the germline V gene. The CDR3 runs 18 residues. The CDR3 DNA sequence: TGCGCCAGCAGCTTGGCCCAAAGCGGGAGGGGTAGCACAGATACGCAGTATTTT. It translates to CASSLAQSGRGSTDTQYF.

This clone was seen once. The V and J genes are TRBV6-5 and TRBJ2-2, with D maybe TRBD2 (6 bases). V dropped 2 bases and J dropped 5 bases, with 9 bases sitting between them. CDR3 length: 14 residues. Per the germline V gene, CDR1 is MNHEY and CDR2 is SVGAGI. The CDR3 nucleotides read TGTGCCAGCAGTTACCCGCGGGAAACCGGGGAGCTGTTTTTT. Its protein is CASSYPRETGELFF.

The CDR3 here is CASSQTGNTQYF. CDR3 sequence (DNA): TGTGCCAGCAGTCAGACAGGCAATACGCAGTATTTT. V usage is TRBV11-3 and J usage is TRBJ2-3; a weak D match, TRBD1 (6 bases). The germline V gene has CDR1 SGHNT and CDR2 YENEEA. The V end was cut by 6 bases, the J end by 7 bases, with 11 bases between. The CDR3 is 12 amino acids.

The chain employs TRBV6-5 and TRBJ1-6; D gene unclear. This CDR3 comprises 13 residues. CDR1 MNHEY and CDR2 SVGAGI come from the germline V gene. With 4 bases removed from V and 8 bases from J, the gap between germline ends came to 9 bases. This CDR3 reads CASSFDGDSPLHF. The CDR3 nucleotides are TGTGCCAGCAGTTTTGACGGGGATTCACCCCTCCACTTT.

The V gene is TRBV11-3, the J gene TRBJ2-3, with 9 bases aligning to TRBD1. The CDR3 is made up of 15 amino acids. CDR1 is SGHNT, CDR2 YENEEA, per germline. With 4 bases clipped from V and 3 bases from J, the junction kept 5 bases outside the gene matches. CDR3 DNA: TGTGCCAGCAGCTCCCGACAGGGGGGAACAGATACGCAGTATTTT. This codes for CASSSRQGGTDTQYF.

The CDR3 sequence: CASSLGMTGELFF. The DNA for the CDR3 is TGTGCCAGCAGCTTAGGTATGACCGGGGAGCTGTTTTTT. The J gene is TRBJ2-2, the V gene TRBV9; D not certain. Germline V gene data show CDR1 as SGDLS and CDR2 as YYNGEE. Trimming removed 4 bases from V and 5 bases from J, with 9 bases in between. The CDR3 spans 13 residues.

The chain recombines TRBV7-2 with TRBJ1-1, with 8 bases matching TRBD1. This CDR3 region has 15 residues. CDR1 SGHTA and CDR2 FQGNSA come from the germline V gene. With V trimmed by 3 bases and J by 7 bases, 10 bases remained unmatched. The CDR3 reads CASSLGSTGELEAFF. In nucleotides, the CDR3 is TGTGCCAGCAGCTTGGGTTCGACAGGGGAACTTGAAGCTTTCTTT. Drawing the rest from reference TRBV7-2 and TRBJ1-1, the complete variable domain is GAGVSQSPSNKVTEKGKDVELRCDPISGHTALYWYRQSLGQGLEFLIYFQGNSAPDKSGLPSDRFSAERTGGSVSTLTIQRTQQEDSAVYLCASSLGSTGELEAFFGQGTRLTVV.

The chain joins TRBV28 to TRBJ2-3; no reliable D call. CDR3 size: 15 residues. Per the germline V gene, CDR1 is MDHEN and CDR2 is SYDVKM. V lost 2 bases, J lost 2 bases, and 11 bases lay in between. The CDR3, as DNA: TGTGCCAGCAGTTTAAGTGCAGGATTCACAGATACGCAGTATTTT. Protein: CASSLSAGFTDTQYF.

This chain connects TRBV5-1 to TRBJ1-2; no clear D gene. This CDR3 is 15 amino acids long. The ends were cut back, 1 base at V and 8 bases at J, with 18 bases in the middle. The germline V gene has CDR1 SGHRS and CDR2 YFSETQ. The chain's CDR3 is CASSLSTATPMGYTF. CDR3 nucleotides: TGCGCCAGCAGCTTGAGCACAGCCACCCCTATGGGCTACACCTTC.